This paragraph covers one TCR beta chain sequence. This entry comes from a study of blood T cell repertoires in COVID-19. In terms of age and location, participants ranged from about 18 to 90 years and lived in about 25 US areas. The germline V gene encodes CDR1 MNHEY and CDR2 SMNVEV (reference sequence). The CDR3 has 16 amino acids. V trimming: 6 bases; J trimming: 7 bases; junction bases outside the gene matches: 9. The repertoire was sequenced with immunoSEQ multiplex PCR; TCRdb's copy has only in-frame clones and lacks some. The sample has over 150,000 clones, around 79% seen once. This chain joins TRBV27 and TRBJ2-1; 13 nucleotides line up with TRBD2. The TCR originated in a woman in her 70s in a cohort exposed to, infected with or recovered from COVID-19 (not recorded which). Sequencing input: PBMCs or T cells enriched from blood (not recorded which). The CDR3 loop reads CASSPRRTSGSNEQFF. The CDR3 nucleotides are TGTGCCAGCAGCCCCCGGCGGACTAGCGGGAGTAATGAGCAGTTCTTC.